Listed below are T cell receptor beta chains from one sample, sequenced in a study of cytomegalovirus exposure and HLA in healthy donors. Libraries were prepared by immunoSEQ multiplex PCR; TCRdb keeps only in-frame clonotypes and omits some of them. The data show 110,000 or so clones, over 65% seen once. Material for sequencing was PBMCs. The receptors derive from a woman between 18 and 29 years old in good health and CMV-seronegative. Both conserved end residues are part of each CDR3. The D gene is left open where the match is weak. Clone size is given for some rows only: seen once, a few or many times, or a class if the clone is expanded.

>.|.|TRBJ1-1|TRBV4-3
CASSQWTDYDTEAFF
TGCGCCAGCAGCCAGTGGACCGACTATGACACTGAAGCTTTCTTT
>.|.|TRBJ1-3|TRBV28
CASSLSVFGNTIYF
TGTGCCAGCAGTTTGTCAGTTTTCGGAAACACCATATATTTT
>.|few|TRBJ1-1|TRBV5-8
CASSSKQVEAFF
TGTGCCAGCAGCAGTAAACAGGTGGAAGCTTTCTTT
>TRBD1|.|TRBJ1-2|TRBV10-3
CAINGQAYGYTF
TGTGCCATCAACGGACAGGCGTATGGCTACACCTTC
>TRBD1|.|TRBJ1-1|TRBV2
CASSGTGFYTEAFF
TGTGCCAGCAGTGGGACAGGTTTTTACACTGAAGCTTTCTTT
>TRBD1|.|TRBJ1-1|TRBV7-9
CASSSGQGRAFF
TGTGCCAGCAGCTCCGGACAGGGGCGGGCTTTCTTT
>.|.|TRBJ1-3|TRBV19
CASSFRGVDGNTIYF
TGTGCCAGTAGTTTCCGAGGAGTGGATGGAAACACCATATATTTT
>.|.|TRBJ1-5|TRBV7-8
CASSPLRDSLNQPQHF
TGTGCCAGCAGCCCCCTCCGGGATTCACTTAATCAGCCCCAGCATTTT
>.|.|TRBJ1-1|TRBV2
CASIGRGSGRKNTEAFF
TGTGCCAGCATCGGCAGGGGTTCGGGACGGAAGAACACTGAAGCTTTCTTT
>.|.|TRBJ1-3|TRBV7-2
CASSPPRGRAGNTIYF
TGTGCCAGCAGCCCACCGAGAGGGCGGGCTGGAAACACCATATATTTT
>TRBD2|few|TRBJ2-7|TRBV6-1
CASGLELYEQYF
TGTGCCAGCGGACTAGAGCTCTACGAGCAGTACTTC
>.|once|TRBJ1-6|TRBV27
CASSSQGLSPLHF
TGTGCCAGCAGTTCACAGGGCTTATCACCCCTCCACTTT
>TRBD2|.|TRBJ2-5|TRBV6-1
CASSEAGGLGAQYF
TGTGCCAGCAGTGAAGCCGGGGGACTAGGGGCCCAGTACTTC
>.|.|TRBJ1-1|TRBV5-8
CASSEDRLNTEAFF
TGTGCCAGCAGCGAGGACAGACTGAACACTGAAGCTTTCTTT
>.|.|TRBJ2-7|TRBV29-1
CSVGGEQGYEQYF
TGCAGCGTTGGAGGGGAACAGGGCTACGAGCAGTACTTC
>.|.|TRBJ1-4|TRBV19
CASSIQGTTTNEKLFF
TGTGCCAGTAGTATCCAAGGGACAACAACTAATGAAAAACTGTTTTTT
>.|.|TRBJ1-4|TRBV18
CASSPSLATNEKLFF
TGTGCCAGCTCACCCTCTCTTGCAACTAATGAAAAACTGTTTTTT
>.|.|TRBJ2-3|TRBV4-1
CASSQDHGKASTDTQYF
TGCGCCAGCAGCCAAGATCATGGTAAAGCTAGCACAGATACGCAGTATTTT
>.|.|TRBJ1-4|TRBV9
CASSVEGAATNEKLFF
TGTGCCAGCAGCGTAGAAGGGGCCGCAACTAATGAAAAACTGTTTTTT
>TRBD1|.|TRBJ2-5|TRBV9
CASSPLTGGQETQYF
TGTGCCAGCAGCCCCCTTACAGGGGGCCAAGAGACCCAGTACTTC
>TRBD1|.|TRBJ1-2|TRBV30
CAWSLGDSYGYTF
TGTGCCTGGAGTCTAGGGGACAGCTATGGCTACACCTTC
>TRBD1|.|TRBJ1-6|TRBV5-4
CASSKLGQGANSPLHF
TGTGCCAGCAGCAAACTAGGGCAGGGGGCCAATTCACCCCTCCACTTT
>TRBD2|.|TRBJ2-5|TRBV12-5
CASGLGSRREGRETQYF
TGTGCTAGTGGTTTGGGAAGCCGGAGGGAGGGGAGAGAGACCCAGTACTTC
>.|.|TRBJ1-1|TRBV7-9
CASSSLWGAGEAFF
TGTGCCAGCAGCTCCCTCTGGGGAGCGGGGGAAGCTTTCTTT
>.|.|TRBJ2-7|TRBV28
CASSSFYGGEGQYEQYF
TGTGCCAGCAGTTCGTTTTATGGGGGAGAGGGACAATACGAGCAGTACTTC
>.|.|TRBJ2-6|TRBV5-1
CASSPGGLSSGANVLTF
TGCGCCAGCAGCCCCGGGGGGCTGAGCTCTGGGGCCAACGTCCTGACTTTC
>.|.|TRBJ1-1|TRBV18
CASSPESGDTEAFF
TGTGCCAGCTCACCGGAATCCGGGGACACTGAAGCTTTCTTT
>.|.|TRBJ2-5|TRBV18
CASSPAGHQETQYF
TGTGCCAGCTCACCTGCAGGGCACCAAGAGACCCAGTACTTC
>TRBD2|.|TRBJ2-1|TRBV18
CASSLMKLTSEYNEQFF
TGTGCCAGCTCACTTATGAAGCTGACTAGCGAATACAATGAGCAGTTCTTC
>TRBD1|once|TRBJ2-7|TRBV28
CASSLPGTGPGNEQYF
TGTGCCAGCAGTTTACCCGGGACAGGGCCCGGAAACGAGCAGTACTTC
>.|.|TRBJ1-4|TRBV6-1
CASSAPPQKLFF
TGTGCCAGCAGTGCGCCCCCGCAGAAACTGTTTTTT
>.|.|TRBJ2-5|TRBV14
CASSQSAGLQETQYF
TGTGCCAGCAGCCAATCGGCGGGGCTCCAAGAGACCCAGTACTTC
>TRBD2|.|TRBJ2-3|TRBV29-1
CSVVLAGSTDTQYF
TGCAGCGTTGTACTAGCGGGGTCCACAGATACGCAGTATTTT
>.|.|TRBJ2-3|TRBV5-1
CASSLEMSLDTDTQYF
TGCGCCAGCAGCTTGGAAATGAGCCTTGACACAGATACGCAGTATTTT
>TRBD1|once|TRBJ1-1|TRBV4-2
CASSQPTGGGMNTEAFF
TGTGCCAGCAGCCAACCGACAGGGGGCGGGATGAACACTGAAGCTTTCTTT
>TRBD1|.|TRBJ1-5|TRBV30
CAWRDPGQALYSNQPQHF
TGTGCCTGGAGGGACCCGGGACAGGCCTTATATAGCAATCAGCCCCAGCATTTT
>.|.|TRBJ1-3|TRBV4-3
CASSQGRYSGNTIYF
TGCGCCAGCAGCCAAGGGAGGTACTCTGGAAACACCATATATTTT
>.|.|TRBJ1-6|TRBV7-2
CASSLVVGPNSPLHF
TGTGCCAGCAGCTTAGTAGTGGGGCCCAATTCACCCCTCCACTTT
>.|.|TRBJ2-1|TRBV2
CASSVRGGEQFF
TGTGCCAGCAGTGTCCGGGGAGGTGAGCAGTTCTTC
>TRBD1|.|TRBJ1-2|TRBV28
CASNGPGQASYGYTF
TGTGCCAGCAATGGGCCGGGACAGGCGTCCTATGGCTACACCTTC
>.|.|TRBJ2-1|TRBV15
CATWSQSYNEQFF
TGTGCCACGTGGTCGCAGTCCTACAATGAGCAGTTCTTC
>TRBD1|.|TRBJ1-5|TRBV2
CASSGTGIKQPQHF
TGTGCCAGCAGCGGGACAGGGATTAAGCAGCCCCAGCATTTT
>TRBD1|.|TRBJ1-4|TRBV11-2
CASSTRTGSLEKLFF
TGTGCCAGCAGCACGAGGACAGGGAGTCTTGAAAAACTGTTTTTT
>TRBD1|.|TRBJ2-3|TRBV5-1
CASSWTGEEDTQYF
TGCGCCAGCAGCTGGACAGGGGAGGAAGATACGCAGTATTTT
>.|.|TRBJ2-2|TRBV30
CAWSVLTGAGELFF
TGTGCCTGGAGTGTACTGACAGGCGCCGGGGAGCTGTTTTTT
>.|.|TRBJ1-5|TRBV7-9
CASSLRGGDDQPQHF
TGTGCCAGCAGCTTACGGGGGGGCGATGATCAGCCCCAGCATTTT
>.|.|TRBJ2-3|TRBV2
CASSEGTSTDTQYF
TGTGCCAGCAGTGAAGGGACTAGCACAGATACGCAGTATTTT
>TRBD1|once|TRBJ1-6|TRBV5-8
CASSLGQGNSPLHF
TGTGCCAGCAGCTTGGGACAGGGAAATTCACCCCTCCACTTT
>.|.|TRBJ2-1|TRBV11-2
CASSPGLLTYNEQFF
TGTGCCAGCAGCCCCGGACTCCTAACCTACAATGAGCAGTTCTTC